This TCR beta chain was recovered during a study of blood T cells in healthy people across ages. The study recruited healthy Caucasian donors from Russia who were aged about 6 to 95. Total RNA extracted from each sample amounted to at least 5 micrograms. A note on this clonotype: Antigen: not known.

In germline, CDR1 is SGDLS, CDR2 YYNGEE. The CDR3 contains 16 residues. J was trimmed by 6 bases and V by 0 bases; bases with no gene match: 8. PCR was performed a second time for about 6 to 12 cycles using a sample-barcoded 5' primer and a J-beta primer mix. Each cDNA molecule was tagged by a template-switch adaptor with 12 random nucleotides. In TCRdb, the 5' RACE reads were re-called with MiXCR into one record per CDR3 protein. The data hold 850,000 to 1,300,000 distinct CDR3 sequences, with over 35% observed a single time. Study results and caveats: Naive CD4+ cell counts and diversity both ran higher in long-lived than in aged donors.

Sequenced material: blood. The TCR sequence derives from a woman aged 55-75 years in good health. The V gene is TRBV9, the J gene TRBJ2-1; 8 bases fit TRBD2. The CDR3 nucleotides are TGTGCCAGCAGCGTAGGTGGACTAGCTTTCGTCAATGAGCAGTTCTTC. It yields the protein CASSVGGLAFVNEQFF.